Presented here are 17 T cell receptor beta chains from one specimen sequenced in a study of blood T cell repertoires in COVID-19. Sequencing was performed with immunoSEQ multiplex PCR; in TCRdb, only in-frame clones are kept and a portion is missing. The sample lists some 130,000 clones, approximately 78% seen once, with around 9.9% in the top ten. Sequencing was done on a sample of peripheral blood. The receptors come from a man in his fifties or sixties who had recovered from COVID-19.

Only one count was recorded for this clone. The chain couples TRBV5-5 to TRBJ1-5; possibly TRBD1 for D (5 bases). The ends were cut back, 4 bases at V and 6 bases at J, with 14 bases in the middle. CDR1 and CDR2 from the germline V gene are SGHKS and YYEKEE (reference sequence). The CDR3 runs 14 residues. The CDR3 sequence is CASSAAGFPQPQHF. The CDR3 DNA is TGTGCCAGCAGCGCAGCAGGGTTCCCTCAGCCCCAGCATTTT. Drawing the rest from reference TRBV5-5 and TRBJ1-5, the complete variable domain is DAGVTQSPTHLIKTRGQQVTLRCSPISGHKSVSWYQQVLGQGPQFIFQYYEKEERGRGNFPDRFSARQFPNYSSELNVNALLLGDSALYLCASSAAGFPQPQHFGDGTRLSIL.

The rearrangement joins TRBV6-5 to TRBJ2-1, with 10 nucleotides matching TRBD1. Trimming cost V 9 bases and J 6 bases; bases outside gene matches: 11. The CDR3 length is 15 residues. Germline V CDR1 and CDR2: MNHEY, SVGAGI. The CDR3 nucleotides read TGTGCCAGTTCTTTCGACAGGGGGCCCCGCAATGAGCAGTTCTTC. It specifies CASSFDRGPRNEQFF.

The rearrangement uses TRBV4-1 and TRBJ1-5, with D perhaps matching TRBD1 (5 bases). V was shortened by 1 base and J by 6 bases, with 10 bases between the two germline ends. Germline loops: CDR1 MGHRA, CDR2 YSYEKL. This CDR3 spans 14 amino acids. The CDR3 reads CASSQGPGLQPQHF. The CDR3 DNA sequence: TGCGCCAGCAGCCAAGGGCCAGGGCTTCAGCCCCAGCATTTT.

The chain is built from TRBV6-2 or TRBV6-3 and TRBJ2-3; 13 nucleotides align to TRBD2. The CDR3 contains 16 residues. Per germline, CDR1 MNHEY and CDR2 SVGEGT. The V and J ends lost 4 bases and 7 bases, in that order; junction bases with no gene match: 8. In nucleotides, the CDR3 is TGTGCCAGCAGTTTTGGACTAGCGGGAGTTCGACATACGCAGTATTTT. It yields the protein CASSFGLAGVRHTQYF.

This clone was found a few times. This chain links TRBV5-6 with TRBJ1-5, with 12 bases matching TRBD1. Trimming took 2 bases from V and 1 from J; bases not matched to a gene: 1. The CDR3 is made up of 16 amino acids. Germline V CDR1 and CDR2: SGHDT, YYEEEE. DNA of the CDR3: TGTGCCAGCAGCTTTGGGACAGGGGGCAGCAATCAGCCCCAGCATTTT. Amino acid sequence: CASSFGTGGSNQPQHF.

This CDR3 is CASSQDTPGNEQFF. The CDR3 nucleotides are TGCGCCAGCAGCCAAGATACCCCGGGAAATGAGCAGTTCTTC. V usage is TRBV4-3 and J usage is TRBJ2-1; possible D gene TRBD2, 5 bases. The V end was cut by 0 bases, the J end by 7 bases, with 10 bases between. The germline gives CDR1 LGHNA, CDR2 YSLEER. The CDR3 runs 14 residues.

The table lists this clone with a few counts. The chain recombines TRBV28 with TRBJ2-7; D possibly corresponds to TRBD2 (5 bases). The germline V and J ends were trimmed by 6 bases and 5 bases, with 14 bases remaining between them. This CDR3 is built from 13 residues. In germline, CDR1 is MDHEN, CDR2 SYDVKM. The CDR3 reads CASSPRGVDEQYF. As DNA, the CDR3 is TGTGCCAGCAGCCCACGGGGAGTAGACGAGCAGTACTTC.

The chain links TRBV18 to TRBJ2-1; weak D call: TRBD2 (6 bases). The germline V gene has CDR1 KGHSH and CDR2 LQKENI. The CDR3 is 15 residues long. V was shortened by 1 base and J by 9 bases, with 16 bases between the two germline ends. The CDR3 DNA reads TGTGCCAGCTCACCACTAAGCGCGGAGGGGAGTGAGCAGTTCTTC. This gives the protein CASSPLSAEGSEQFF.

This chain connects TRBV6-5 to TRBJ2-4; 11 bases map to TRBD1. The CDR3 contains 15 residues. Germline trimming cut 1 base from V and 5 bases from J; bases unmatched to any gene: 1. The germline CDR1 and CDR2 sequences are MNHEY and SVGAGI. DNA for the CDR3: TGTGCCAGCAGTTACTTGGGACAGGGGGAAAACATTCAGTACTTC. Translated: CASSYLGQGENIQYF.

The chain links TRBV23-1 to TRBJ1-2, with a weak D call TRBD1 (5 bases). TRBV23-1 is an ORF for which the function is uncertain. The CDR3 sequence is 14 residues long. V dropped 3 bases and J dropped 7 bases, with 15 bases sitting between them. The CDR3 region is CASSHHEGQGGYTF. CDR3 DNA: TGCGCCAGCAGTCATCACGAAGGCCAGGGTGGCTACACCTTC.

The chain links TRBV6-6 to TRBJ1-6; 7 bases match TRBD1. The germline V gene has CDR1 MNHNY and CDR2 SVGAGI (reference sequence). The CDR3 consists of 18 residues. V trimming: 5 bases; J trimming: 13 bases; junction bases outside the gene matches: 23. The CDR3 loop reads CASSPTGTASHLVSPLHF. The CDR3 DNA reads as TGTGCCAGCAGTCCCACCGGGACAGCGTCCCATCTGGTTTCGCCCCTCCACTTT.

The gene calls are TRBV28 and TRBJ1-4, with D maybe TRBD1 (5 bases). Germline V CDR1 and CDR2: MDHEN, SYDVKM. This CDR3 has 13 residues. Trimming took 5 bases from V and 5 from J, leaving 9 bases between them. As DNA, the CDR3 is TGTGCCAGCAGTCCACGACAGAATGAAAAACTGTTTTTT. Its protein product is CASSPRQNEKLFF. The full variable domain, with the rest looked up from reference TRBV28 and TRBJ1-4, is DVKVTQSSRYLVKRTGEKVFLECVQDMDHENMFWYRQDPGLGLRLIYFSYDVKMKEKGDIPEGYSVSREKKERFSLILESASTNQTSMYLCASSPRQNEKLFFGSGTQLSVL.

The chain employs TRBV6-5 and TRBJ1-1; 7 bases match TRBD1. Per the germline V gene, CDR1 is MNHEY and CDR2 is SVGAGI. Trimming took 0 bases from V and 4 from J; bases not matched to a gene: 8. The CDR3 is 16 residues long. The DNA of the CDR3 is TGTGCCAGCAGTTACTCGACGCCAGGGGGTGGCACTGAAGCTTTCTTT. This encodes CASSYSTPGGGTEAFF.

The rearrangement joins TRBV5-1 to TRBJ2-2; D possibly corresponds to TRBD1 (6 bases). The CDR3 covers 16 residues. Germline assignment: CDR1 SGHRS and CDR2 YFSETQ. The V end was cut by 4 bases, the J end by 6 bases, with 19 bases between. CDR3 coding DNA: TGCGCCAGCAGCCAGGCTCCACAGGGTGCGGCCGGGGAGCTGTTTTTT. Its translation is CASSQAPQGAAGELFF.

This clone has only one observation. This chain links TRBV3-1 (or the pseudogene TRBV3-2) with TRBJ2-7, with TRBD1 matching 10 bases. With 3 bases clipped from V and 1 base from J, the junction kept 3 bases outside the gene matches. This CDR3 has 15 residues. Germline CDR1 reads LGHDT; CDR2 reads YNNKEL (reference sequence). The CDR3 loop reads CASSQGQGRSYEQYF. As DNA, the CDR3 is TGTGCCAGCAGCCAGGGACAGGGGAGATCCTACGAGCAGTACTTC.

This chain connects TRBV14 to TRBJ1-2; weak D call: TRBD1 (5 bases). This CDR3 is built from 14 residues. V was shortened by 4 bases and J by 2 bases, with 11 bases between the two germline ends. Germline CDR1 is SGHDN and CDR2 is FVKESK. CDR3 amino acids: CASSPQGRNYGYTF. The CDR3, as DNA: TGTGCCAGCAGCCCCCAGGGCAGAAACTATGGCTACACCTTC.

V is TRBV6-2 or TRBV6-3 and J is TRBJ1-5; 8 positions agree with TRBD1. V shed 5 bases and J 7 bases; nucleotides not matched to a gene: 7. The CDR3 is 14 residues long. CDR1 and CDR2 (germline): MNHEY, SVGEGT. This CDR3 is CASSLQGAKQPQHF. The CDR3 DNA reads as TGTGCCAGCAGTCTTCAGGGGGCGAAGCAGCCCCAGCATTTT.